This T cell receptor (beta chain) was observed in a study of vaccination effects on CD4 cells after COVID-19. Trimming at V came to 4 bases and at J to 0 bases, leaving 3 bases not matched to a gene. Per the germline V gene, CDR1 is SGHRS and CDR2 is YFSETQ. This CDR3 spans 14 amino acids. Remarks on this clone: Antigen: not known.

The method was immunoSEQ multiplex PCR; TCRdb's version includes in-frame clones alone and lacks a portion of them. Of around 15,000 clones in the sample, about 70% were seen once. Within the ViraFEST assay, antigen-specific CD4+ T cells underwent expansion with viral peptide pools prior to sequencing. Cells that had been cultured for nine to eleven days were the source of isolated CD4+ T cells. PCR showed that the person got SARS-CoV-2 infection at some point between March and December 2020. Subjects were given two BNT162b2 or mRNA-1273 vaccine doses. This receptor was obtained from a human donor who had a prior SARS-CoV-2 infection. The chain joins TRBV5-1 to TRBJ2-5, with 7 positions matching TRBD1. The sequences come from CD4+ T cells from PBMCs cultured with HCoV-NL63 spike peptides, collected after COVID-19 vaccination. In DNA form, the CDR3 reads TGCGCCAGCAGCCACGGGACAGACCAAGAGACCCAGTACTTC. Translation gives CASSHGTDQETQYF.